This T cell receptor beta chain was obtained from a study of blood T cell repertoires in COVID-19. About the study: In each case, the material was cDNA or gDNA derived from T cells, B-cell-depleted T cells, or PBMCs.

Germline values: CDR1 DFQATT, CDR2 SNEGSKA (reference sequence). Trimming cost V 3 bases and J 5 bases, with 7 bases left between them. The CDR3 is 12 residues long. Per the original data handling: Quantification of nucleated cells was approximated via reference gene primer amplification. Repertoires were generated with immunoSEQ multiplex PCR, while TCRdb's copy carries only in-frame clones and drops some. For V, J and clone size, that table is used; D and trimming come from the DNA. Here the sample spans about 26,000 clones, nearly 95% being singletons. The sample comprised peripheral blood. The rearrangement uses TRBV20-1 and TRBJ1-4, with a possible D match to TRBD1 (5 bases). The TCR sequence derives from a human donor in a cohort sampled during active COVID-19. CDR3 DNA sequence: TGCAGTGCTAGTGGGGCAAATGAAAAACTGTTTTTT. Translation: CSASGANEKLFF.